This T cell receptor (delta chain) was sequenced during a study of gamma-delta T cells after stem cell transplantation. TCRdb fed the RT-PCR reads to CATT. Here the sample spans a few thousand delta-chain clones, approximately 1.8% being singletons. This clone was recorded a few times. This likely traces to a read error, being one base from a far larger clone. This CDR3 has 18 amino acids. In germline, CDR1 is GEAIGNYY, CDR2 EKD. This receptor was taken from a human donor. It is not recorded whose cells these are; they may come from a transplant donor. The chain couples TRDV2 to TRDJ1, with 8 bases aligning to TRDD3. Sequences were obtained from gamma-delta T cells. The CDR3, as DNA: TGTGCCTGTGACGCCTTGGGGGATCTGATTCCGTACACCGATAAACCCATCTTT. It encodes CACDALGDLIPYTDKPIF.